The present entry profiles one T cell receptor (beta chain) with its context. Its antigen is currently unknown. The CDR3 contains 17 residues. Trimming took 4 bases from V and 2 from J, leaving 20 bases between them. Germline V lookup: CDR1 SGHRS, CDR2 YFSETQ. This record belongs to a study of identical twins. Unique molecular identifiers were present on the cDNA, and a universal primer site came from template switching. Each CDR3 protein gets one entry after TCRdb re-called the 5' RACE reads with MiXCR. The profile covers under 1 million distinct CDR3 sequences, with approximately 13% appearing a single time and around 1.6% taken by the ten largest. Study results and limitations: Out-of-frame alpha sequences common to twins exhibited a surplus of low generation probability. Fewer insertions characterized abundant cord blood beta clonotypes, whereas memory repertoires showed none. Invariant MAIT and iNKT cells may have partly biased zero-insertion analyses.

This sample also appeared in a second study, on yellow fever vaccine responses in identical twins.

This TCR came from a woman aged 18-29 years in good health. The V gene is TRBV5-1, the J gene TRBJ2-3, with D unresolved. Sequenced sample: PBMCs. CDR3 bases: TGCGCCAGCAGCCTCCGCGGAACGCACGGAGTCACAGATACGCAGTATTTT. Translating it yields CASSLRGTHGVTDTQYF.